The present T cell receptor beta chain was sequenced within a study of blood T cell repertoires in COVID-19. Some clones are missing from TCRdb's copy, which holds only in-frame ones; the method was immunoSEQ multiplex PCR. The sample shows 250,000 to 350,000 clones, just under 90% of them seen only once. The CDR3 totals 15 residues. Germline V CDR1 and CDR2: MNHNS, SASEGT. V lost 1 base, J lost 3 bases, and 13 bases lay in between. V and J are TRBV6-1 and TRBJ2-7, with D maybe TRBD2 (6 bases). This clonotype was sampled from a woman in her 50s who had been exposed to COVID-19. Sequencing was performed on PBMCs or T cells enriched from blood (not recorded which). Here the CDR3 DNA reads TGTGCCAGCAGTGAAGTTTGGGGGGAGGACTACGAGCAGTACTTC. Protein sequence: CASSEVWGEDYEQYF.